These 25 T cell receptor beta chains originate from one sample sequenced in a study of shared clonotypes between healthy human individuals. Terminally differentiated effector memory CD45RA+ cells were excluded from the naive CD8 cells, which were CD45RO-negative and positively selected for CCR7. Only in-frame clones appear in the TCRdb table, and some are missing; sequencing was by immunoSEQ multiplex PCR. The table lists around 2,100,000 clones, about 95% of them singletons. Sequencing input: naive CD8+ T cells sorted from blood. The receptors here all came from a man between 18 and 35 years old in good health.

The chain is built from TRBV5-1 and TRBJ2-7; 10 nucleotides align to TRBD1. The CDR3 contains 14 residues. Germline V gene sequence: CDR1 SGHRS, CDR2 YFSETQ. V was pared by 6 bases and J by 3 bases, with 6 bases of the junction left unmatched. The chain's CDR3 is CASKETGGYYEQYF. The CDR3 region has the DNA TGCGCCAGCAAGGAGACAGGGGGCTACTACGAGCAGTACTTC. Full variable domain (rest looked up from reference TRBV5-1 and TRBJ2-7): KAGVTQTPRYLIKTRGQQVTLSCSPISGHRSVSWYQQTPGQGLQFLFEYFSETQRNKGNFPGRFSGRQFSNSRSEMNVSTLELGDSALYLCASKETGGYYEQYFGPGTRLTVT.

This clone was recorded once. This rearrangement joins TRBV10-2 to TRBJ1-1; D gene uncertain. Germline CDR1 is WSHSY and CDR2 is SAAADI. The V end was cut by 8 bases, the J end by 7 bases, with 11 bases between. CDR3 length: 11 amino acids. CDR3 in DNA: TGCGCCAGCGGCAATGGGGTTGAAGCTTTCTTT. It translates to CASGNGVEAFF.

This clone appeared once. The chain carries TRBV6-6 and TRBJ2-1; a possible D gene is TRBD1 (6 bases). The CDR3 is 16 amino acids. CDR1 is MNHNY and CDR2 is SVGAGI in the germline V gene (reference sequence). V was trimmed by 7 bases and J by 7 bases, leaving 23 bases between them. This CDR3 is CASTLLVSGDRNEQFF. CDR3 sequence (DNA): TGTGCCAGCACTTTACTCGTTTCAGGGGATAGGAATGAGCAGTTCTTC.

The chain combines TRBV4-3 with TRBJ2-2; D call uncertain. The CDR3 has 12 amino acids. Trimming left V 3 bases short and J 7 bases short, with 6 bases between. CDR1 and CDR2 (germline): LGHNA, YSLEER. The CDR3 loop reads CASSHRYGELFF. The DNA for the CDR3 is TGCGCCAGCAGCCACAGATACGGGGAGCTGTTTTTT.

This clone was seen only once. The V and J genes are TRBV5-4 and TRBJ2-3; 8 bases match TRBD1. The CDR3 is made up of 15 amino acids. J gave up 5 bases and V 5 bases, and 10 bases lay outside the gene matches. Germline V CDR1 and CDR2: SGHNT, YYREEE (reference sequence). CDR3 nucleotides: TGTGCCAGCAGAGACCAGGGGGCTGGCCTAGATACGCAGTATTTT. This translates into CASRDQGAGLDTQYF.

V usage is TRBV4-1 and J usage is TRBJ2-2; D is unresolved. The CDR3 is made up of 12 amino acids. Germline values: CDR1 MGHRA, CDR2 YSYEKL. V lost 10 bases to trimming and J lost 4 bases, with 10 bases between them. CDR3 residues: CATQAGTGELFF. The CDR3 DNA is TGCGCCACCCAGGCCGGCACCGGGGAGCTGTTTTTT.

The J gene is TRBJ2-3, the V gene TRBV29-1, with D possibly being TRBD1 (5 bases). V lost 1 base to trimming and J lost 2 bases, with 13 bases between them. This CDR3 contains 15 residues. Germline CDR1 is SQVTM and CDR2 is ANQGSEA. CDR3 coding DNA: TGCAGCGTTGAAGGGGGCAGGGCCCCCACAGATACGCAGTATTTT. This sequence encodes CSVEGGRAPTDTQYF.

The gene calls are TRBV19 and TRBJ2-7; 14 nucleotides match TRBD2. Germline values: CDR1 LNHDA, CDR2 SQIVND (reference sequence). The junction had 4 bases not matched to a gene; V was cut back by 6 bases and J by 3 bases. This CDR3 has 15 residues. This chain's CDR3 is CASSTGLAGGYEQYF. CDR3 coding DNA: TGTGCCAGTAGCACTGGACTAGCGGGGGGCTACGAGCAGTACTTC. The full variable domain, completed using reference TRBV19 and TRBJ2-7, is DGGITQSPKYLFRKEGQNVTLSCEQNLNHDAMYWYRQDPGQGLRLIYYSQIVNDFQKGDIAEGYSVSREKKESFPLTVTSAQKNPTAFYLCASSTGLAGGYEQYFGPGTRLTVT.

This clone was found a few times. The chain couples TRBV19 to TRBJ1-5, with D uncertain. Germline V gives CDR1 LNHDA, CDR2 SQIVND (reference sequence). The length of the CDR3 is 13 residues. V lost 6 bases and J lost 4, with 10 bases in between. The DNA of the CDR3 is TGTGCCAGTAGCCCGGCGGGAAATCAGCCCCAGCATTTT. Translating it yields CASSPAGNQPQHF. The full variable domain, its missing parts supplied by reference TRBV19 and TRBJ1-5, is DGGITQSPKYLFRKEGQNVTLSCEQNLNHDAMYWYRQDPGQGLRLIYYSQIVNDFQKGDIAEGYSVSREKKESFPLTVTSAQKNPTAFYLCASSPAGNQPQHFGDGTRLSIL.

This chain uses TRBV30 with TRBJ2-5, with TRBD2 matching over 9 bases. J lost 5 bases, V lost 2 bases, and 9 bases had no gene match. The germline gives CDR1 GTSNPN, CDR2 SVGIG (reference sequence). The CDR3 sequence is 15 residues long. The CDR3 is CAWSYLAGEQETQYF. The CDR3 bases are TGTGCCTGGAGTTATTTAGCGGGAGAGCAGGAGACCCAGTACTTC.

The V call is TRBV5-1, the J call TRBJ2-7; D is tentatively TRBD1 or TRBD2 (5 bases each). Looked up from germline, CDR1 is SGHRS and CDR2 is YFSETQ. This CDR3 is 14 amino acids long. V was shortened by 5 bases and J by 3 bases, with 15 bases between the two germline ends. The CDR3 sequence is CASRSWTGRYEQYF. DNA of the CDR3: TGCGCCAGCAGGAGTTGGACGGGGCGCTACGAGCAGTACTTC. The full variable domain, its missing parts supplied by reference TRBV5-1 and TRBJ2-7, is KAGVTQTPRYLIKTRGQQVTLSCSPISGHRSVSWYQQTPGQGLQFLFEYFSETQRNKGNFPGRFSGRQFSNSRSEMNVSTLELGDSALYLCASRSWTGRYEQYFGPGTRLTVT.

This rearrangement joins TRBV28 to TRBJ1-4; D not certain. CDR3 size: 13 residues. Trimming cost V 3 bases and J 6 bases, with 8 bases left between them. In germline, CDR1 is MDHEN, CDR2 SYDVKM. The CDR3 protein is CASSLGLYEKLFF. DNA of the CDR3: TGTGCCAGCAGTTTGGGGTTGTATGAAAAACTGTTTTTT. The whole variable domain, filled in from reference TRBV28 and TRBJ1-4, reads DVKVTQSSRYLVKRTGEKVFLECVQDMDHENMFWYRQDPGLGLRLIYFSYDVKMKEKGDIPEGYSVSREKKERFSLILESASTNQTSMYLCASSLGLYEKLFFGSGTQLSVL.

The chain uses TRBV5-4 and TRBJ1-1, with TRBD1 as a possible D gene (5 bases). In germline, CDR1 is SGHNT, CDR2 YYREEE (reference sequence). The V end lost 2 bases, the J end lost 4 bases, and 9 bases lay between the germline ends. This CDR3 has 13 residues. The CDR3 is CASSFDSGTEAFF. CDR3 DNA sequence: TGTGCCAGCAGCTTTGACAGTGGCACTGAAGCTTTCTTT.

The chain recombines TRBV2 with TRBJ2-3; no clear D. The V end was cut by 3 bases, the J end by 1 base, with 8 bases between. Germline CDR1 reads SNHLY; CDR2 reads FYNNEI. This CDR3 is 14 amino acids long. This chain's CDR3 is CASSEFLGTDTQYF. Here the CDR3 DNA reads TGTGCCAGCAGTGAGTTCCTAGGCACAGATACGCAGTATTTT.

The V call is TRBV9, the J call TRBJ2-1; 9 nucleotides match TRBD1. With 4 bases clipped from V and 5 bases from J, the junction kept 7 bases outside the gene matches. This CDR3 contains 15 residues. Per germline, CDR1 SGDLS and CDR2 YYNGEE. CDR3 sequence (DNA): TGTGCCAGCAGCCCTCGGGGACAGGGTAACAATGAGCAGTTCTTC. It yields the protein CASSPRGQGNNEQFF.

The chain carries TRBV4-3 and TRBJ2-3, with 7 bases that match TRBD2. The germline V gene encodes CDR1 LGHNA and CDR2 YSLEER. The CDR3 contains 18 residues. V lost 0 bases, J lost 0 bases, and 9 bases stayed unmatched. CDR3 in DNA: TGCGCCAGCAGCCAAGATCCGCCTAGCGGCATTAGCACAGATACGCAGTATTTT. Protein: CASSQDPPSGISTDTQYF.

CDR3 nucleotides: TGTGCCAGCAGCCCCGGACTAGCGGGATCCGAGCAGTACTTC. As protein: CASSPGLAGSEQYF. The chain employs TRBV11-2 and TRBJ2-7; 12 bases map to TRBD2. V trimming: 5 bases; J trimming: 6 bases; junction bases outside the gene matches: 5. CDR1 and CDR2 from the germline V gene are SGHAT and FQNNGV. This CDR3 is 14 amino acids long.

V gene TRBV27 combines with J gene TRBJ2-7; D remains unclear. CDR3 length: 12 amino acids. Trimming removed 5 bases from V and 2 bases from J, with 7 bases in between. Per the germline V gene, CDR1 is MNHEY and CDR2 is SMNVEV (reference sequence). CDR3 in amino acids: CASSVWTYEQYF. The DNA for the CDR3 is TGTGCCAGCAGTGTCTGGACCTACGAGCAGTACTTC.

V gene TRBV6-4 combines with J gene TRBJ2-1, with D possibly being TRBD2 (5 bases). V lost 0 bases to trimming and J lost 6 bases, with 12 bases between them. CDR3 length: 15 amino acids. Germline V gene sequence: CDR1 MRHNA, CDR2 SNTAGT. The CDR3 region is CASSDSPMAGNEQFF. DNA of the CDR3: TGTGCCAGCAGTGACTCGCCTATGGCGGGCAATGAGCAGTTCTTC.

This sequence joins TRBV29-1 and TRBJ2-1; D ambiguous. Per germline, CDR1 SQVTM and CDR2 ANQGSEA. This CDR3 contains 15 residues. Trimming left V 0 bases short and J 3 bases short, with 12 bases between. The chain's CDR3 is CSVEDPDGLYNEQFF. The CDR3 DNA follows: TGCAGCGTTGAAGATCCGGACGGCCTCTACAATGAGCAGTTCTTC.

The gene calls are TRBV4-1 and TRBJ2-6, with D perhaps matching TRBD2 (6 bases). Trimming stripped 0 bases from V and 4 bases from J, with 16 bases between. The germline gives CDR1 MGHRA, CDR2 YSYEKL. This CDR3 is 18 amino acids long. DNA of the CDR3: TGCGCCAGCAGCCAAGATAATCCGGCGGGGTACGGGGCCAACGTCCTGACTTTC. Translation: CASSQDNPAGYGANVLTF.

The rearrangement uses TRBV6-1 and TRBJ2-7; the match to TRBD1 covers 8 bases. Unmatched junction bases numbered 18, after V lost 6 bases and J lost 5 bases. Germline values: CDR1 MNHNS, CDR2 SASEGT. The CDR3 loop spans 17 amino acids. CDR3 sequence (DNA): TGTGCCAGCAGAGAATATGAGTTCCAGGGGGCGCGCCACGAGCAGTACTTC. Protein sequence: CASREYEFQGARHEQYF.

The chain recombines TRBV6-1 with TRBJ2-1; tentatively, D is TRBD2 (6 bases). V lost 8 bases, J lost 8 bases, and 19 bases lay in between. Germline V lookup: CDR1 MNHNS, CDR2 SASEGT. CDR3 length: 14 amino acids. The CDR3 sequence is CASGGLSPPDEQFF. In DNA form, the CDR3 reads TGTGCCAGCGGGGGACTTAGCCCCCCGGATGAGCAGTTCTTC.

The chain uses TRBV7-8 and TRBJ2-5; a possible D gene is TRBD2 (6 bases). Trimming stripped 3 bases from V and 3 bases from J, with 8 bases between. From germline, CDR1 is SGHVS and CDR2 FQNEAQ. The CDR3 has 13 residues. The CDR3 here is CASSFPGEETQYF. In DNA form, the CDR3 reads TGTGCCAGCAGCTTCCCGGGGGAAGAGACCCAGTACTTC.

The rearrangement joins TRBV29-1 to TRBJ2-4, with TRBD1 identical over 8 bases. This CDR3 region has 12 residues. The germline V gene has CDR1 SQVTM and CDR2 ANQGSEA. The V and J ends lost 3 bases and 8 bases, in that order; junction bases with no gene match: 3. CDR3 sequence: CSVEMDRDIQYF. The CDR3 nucleotides read TGCAGCGTTGAGATGGACAGGGACATTCAGTACTTC.